This T cell receptor (beta chain) was observed in a study of regulatory T cells in long-lasting Graves disease. The wider study: The definition of persistent Graves' disease was over 5 years of antithyroid drugs with positive TSH receptor antibodies. Broader study findings: Under persistent disease, TRBV28, TRBJ1-2 and TRBJ2-5 were used preferentially. Authors noted too few samples as a limitation. Patients whose Graves' disease persisted exhibited lower TCR diversity than those newly diagnosed.

This clonotype was detected only a few times. Antigen unknown. The junction departs from the called germline gene at one end, perhaps through a read error. Noted time point: persistent/refractory GD, antithyroid drugs over 5 years with positive TRAb. PBMC-extracted RNA yielded the TCR library. The CDR3 is 16 amino acids. CDR1 and CDR2 from the germline V gene are SGHRS and YFSETQ. Construction of the TCR beta libraries employed iRepertoire HTBI primers in conjunction with Arm-PCR of CDR3 regions. TCRdb independently ran MiXCR on the multiplex PCR reads; one entry per CDR3 protein. In the table there are roughly 400,000 distinct CDR3 sequences, 20% of which are singletons.

The chain couples TRBV5-1 to TRBJ2-4; a possible D gene is TRBD2 (6 bases). This sample comprised peripheral blood mononuclear cells (PBMCs), obtained when the disease was refractory, from a patient treated with antithyroid drugs. This clonotype was obtained from a female donor with Graves disease. In nucleotides, the CDR3 is TGTGCCAGCAGCTTGCCGGGGGTTGGCCCTTCAAACATTCAGTACTTC. It codes for CASSLPGVGPSNIQYF.